Presented here are 5 T cell receptor beta chains from one specimen sequenced in a study of glioma-infiltrating T cells (dated by TCRdb to the mid-2010s). Sequenced using an Illumina MiSeq. The iRepertoire nested amplicon-rescue multiplex PCR (arm-PCR) platform was used to amplify TCR alpha and beta CDR3 regions from RNA. TCRdb trimmed public reads at Q25 via fastp, called clones via MiXCR and kept in-frame beta chains. Identical CDR3 proteins give one entry, which carries the most common genes and DNA. Across this sample there are approximately 190,000 distinct CDR3 sequences, with about 31% seen only once. The ten largest clones capture about 19% of the sample. The sequenced sample consisted of glioma tissue, nonneoplastic brain tissue, or PBMCs (not recorded which). The receptors shown here come from a human donor with low-grade glioma or glioblastoma, undergoing nonglioma brain surgery, or in good health (not recorded which).

This clonotype was recorded at least ten times. The gene calls are TRBV6-2 or TRBV6-3 and TRBJ2-1; 10 nucleotides agree with TRBD2. V shed 6 bases and J 8 bases; nucleotides not matched to a gene: 10. Germline V gives CDR1 MNHEY, CDR2 SVGEGT. This CDR3 comprises 15 residues. The CDR3 loop reads CASRFSSGSIDEQFF. As DNA, the CDR3 is TGTGCCAGCAGGTTTTCTAGCGGGAGTATCGATGAGCAGTTCTTC.

Remarks on this clonotype: A much larger clone differs from this one at a single base, so this may be a read error. This sequence joins TRBV28 and TRBJ1-2; a possible D gene is TRBD1 (5 bases). The CDR3 length is 15 residues. The germline gives CDR1 MDHEN, CDR2 SYDVKM. V lost 2 bases and J lost 12, with 22 bases in between. DNA for the CDR3: TGTGCCAGCAGTTTAGTTCCGGGGACTGTCTCGGGAGACACCTTC. Translation: CASSLVPGTVSGDTF.

This clonotype was counted only a few times. This chain links TRBV29-1 with TRBJ2-5; D is uncertain. Germline lookup yields CDR1 SQVTM and CDR2 ANQGSEA. Trimming removed 3 bases at V and 5 bases at J, with 7 bases between. There are 11 residues in the CDR3. The CDR3: CSVDGGETQYF. DNA for the CDR3: TGCAGCGTTGACGGTGGGGAGACCCAGTACTTC.

This clonotype was seen at least ten times. V and J are TRBV7-2 and TRBJ2-3; D gene ambiguous. Trimming removed 2 bases at V and 2 bases at J, with 8 bases between. The CDR3 spans 14 residues. The germline CDR1 and CDR2 sequences are SGHTA and FQGNSA. DNA of the CDR3: TGTGCCAGCAGCTTACCTAGAGTCACAGATACGCAGTATTTT. Translating gives CASSLPRVTDTQYF.

In its sample, this clonotype was seen many times. This sequence joins TRBV6-8 and TRBJ2-7; no definite D call. There are 10 residues in the CDR3. Germline-derived CDR1 and CDR2 are MNHGY and SAAAGT. Trimming cost V 5 bases and J 4 bases, with 3 bases left between them. The CDR3, as DNA: TGTGCCAGCAGTCGATACGAGCAGTACTTC. It codes for CASSRYEQYF.